This T cell receptor (beta chain) was captured in a study of shared clonotypes between healthy human individuals. The overall study: The study enrolled a couple of women and three men aged 18 to 49.

Free of recent acute infections or vaccinations, the donors were healthy HIV-negative adults. The donor cohort consisted entirely of Caucasian adults residing in Nashville, Tennessee. The CDR3 spans 14 residues. CDR1 SGDLS and CDR2 YYNGEE come from the germline V gene. Trimming cost V 4 bases and J 4 bases; bases outside gene matches: 5. Authors' methods: Filtering differed for immunoSEQ, which gave only junction sequences without quality scores. Sequencing used immunoSEQ multiplex PCR; TCRdb keeps in-frame clones, though not all of them. That table supplies the V and J calls and clone size; D and trimming were determined from the DNA. The table includes 2 million to 2.5 million clones, approximately 93% detected once.

The sequenced sample consisted of naive CD4+ T cells from PBMCs. The subset was: CD45RA+ positively selected. The chain joins TRBV9 to TRBJ2-3; 8 nucleotides line up with TRBD2. This TCR was recovered from a man aged 18 to 30 in good health. Some clones in this sample may be carry-over from other donors' samples. In DNA form, the CDR3 reads TGTGCCAGCAGCCCGGGACTAGGAGCAGATACGCAGTATTTT. It specifies CASSPGLGADTQYF. Full variable domain (rest looked up from reference TRBV9 and TRBJ2-3): DSGVTQTPKHLITATGQRVTLRCSPRSGDLSVYWYQQSLDQGLQFLIQYYNGEERAKGNILERFSAQQFPDLHSELNLSSLELGDSALYFCASSPGLGADTQYFGPGTRLTVL.